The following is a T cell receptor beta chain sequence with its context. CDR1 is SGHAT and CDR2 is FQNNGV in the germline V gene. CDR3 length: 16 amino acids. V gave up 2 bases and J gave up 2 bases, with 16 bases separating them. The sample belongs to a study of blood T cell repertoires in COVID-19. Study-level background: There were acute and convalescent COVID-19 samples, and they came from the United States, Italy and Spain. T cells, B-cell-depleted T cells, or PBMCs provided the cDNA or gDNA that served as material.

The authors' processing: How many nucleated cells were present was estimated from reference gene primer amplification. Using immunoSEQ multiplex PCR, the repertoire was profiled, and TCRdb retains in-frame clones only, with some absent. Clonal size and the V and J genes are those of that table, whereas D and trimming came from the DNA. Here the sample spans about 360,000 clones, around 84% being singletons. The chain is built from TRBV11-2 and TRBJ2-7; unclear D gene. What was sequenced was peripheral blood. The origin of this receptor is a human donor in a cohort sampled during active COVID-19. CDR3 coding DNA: TGTGCCAGCAGCTTACTATCAGGCCCAGGCCCCTACGAGCAGTACTTC. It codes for CASSLLSGPGPYEQYF. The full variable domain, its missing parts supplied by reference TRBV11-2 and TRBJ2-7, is EAGVAQSPRYKIIEKRQSVAFWCNPISGHATLYWYQQILGQGPKLLIQFQNNGVVDDSQLPKDRFSAERLKGVDSTLKIQPAKLEDSAVYLCASSLLSGPGPYEQYFGPGTRLTVT.